The present entry profiles one TCR beta chain with its context. Sequenced by immunoSEQ multiplex PCR; TCRdb stores in-frame clones only, minus some. The top ten hold roughly 1.7% of the sample, which has over 130,000 clones, roughly four fifths seen once. This entry comes from a study of blood T cell repertoires in COVID-19. The overall study: COVID-19 samples from acute and convalescent phases originated in the United States, Italy and Spain. In each case, the material was cDNA or gDNA derived from T cells, B-cell-depleted T cells, or PBMCs.

Germline V CDR1 and CDR2: MDHEN, SYDVKM. The CDR3 has 17 residues. Trimming took 3 bases from V and 3 from J, leaving 18 bases between them. The sequence was obtained from a woman between 18 and 29 years old who had been exposed to COVID-19. Sequenced: PBMCs or T cells enriched from blood (not recorded which). The chain has TRBV28 and TRBJ1-3; D perhaps matches TRBD1 (6 bases). The CDR3 DNA follows: TGTGCCAGCAGTTTGCGCGACAGGATGCACCTTGGAAACACCATATATTTT. Translation: CASSLRDRMHLGNTIYF.